This TCR beta chain was found in a study of patients and donors after allogeneic stem cell transplantation. The CDR3 runs 16 residues. CDR1 is SGDLS and CDR2 is YYNGEE in the germline V gene. V was clipped by 0 bases and J by 2 bases, with 12 bases between them. MiXCR was run by TCRdb on the RT-PCR reads, yielding one entry per CDR3 protein. The data show about 410,000 distinct CDR3 sequences, 16% seen once. This clonotype has only a few counts. The specimen was blood, either unsorted or a sorted T cell fraction (not recorded which). This receptor was taken from a human donor who was either an allogeneic HSCT recipient or a stem cell or donor lymphocyte infusion donor (not recorded which). It is not recorded whose cells these are; they may come from a transplant donor. This rearrangement joins TRBV9 to TRBJ1-3; D not resolved. CDR3 bases: TGTGCCAGCAGCGTAGACCCCGAGGTGGCTGGAAACACCATATATTTT. Translating it yields CASSVDPEVAGNTIYF.